This T cell receptor (beta chain) was identified during a study of post-analysis software for immune sequencing data. Points from the study as a whole: Relative to controls, patients had 5 or 6 TRBV segments at higher frequency, with TRBV5-6, TRBV5-1 and TRBV20-1 among these.

Presence of unique molecular identifiers characterized the TCR beta cDNA libraries. One entry per CDR3 protein, called by TCRdb with MiXCR from the PCR reads. In the table there are hundreds of thousands of distinct CDR3 sequences, about 53% of which are singletons. The germline V gene encodes CDR1 SGHRS and CDR2 YFSETQ. V lost 6 bases to trimming and J lost 2 bases, with 20 bases between them. The CDR3 is 16 residues long. Remarks on this clonotype: Antigen specificity is unknown.

V is TRBV5-1 and J is TRBJ2-5, with D possibly matching TRBD1 (6 bases). The specimen sequenced was blood. This clonotype originated in a girl aged 10-17 years with multiple sclerosis. The CDR3 DNA is TGCGCCAGCACCACCCGGGGCTCAGGACAGCAAGAGACCCAGTACTTC. Protein sequence: CASTTRGSGQQETQYF.